This section outlines one TCR beta chain sequence together with its context. TCRdb reprocessed the 5' RACE reads, with one entry per CDR3 protein and no DNA. In all, the sample yields around 180,000 distinct CDR3 sequences. Germline CDR1 is MNHNS and CDR2 is SASEGT. This CDR3 has 13 residues. This sample was taken from a study of T cells expressing NK-cell markers. The wider study: Sorted CD3+CD56+NKG2C+, CD3+CD56+NKG2C- and CD3+CD56-NKG2C+ T-cell subsets were beta-chain profiled.

The receptor comes from a man aged 18-70 years in good health. The J gene is TRBJ1-1, the V gene TRBV6-1; TCRdb calls TRBD1, which cannot be checked without DNA. Sequencing input: blood T cells: a sorted CD56 or NKG2C T cell subset, CD4+ or CD8+ T cells, or bulk PBMC T cells (not recorded which). The CDR3 region is CASSIGGPTEAFF.